This T cell receptor (beta chain) derives from a study of long-term antiretroviral therapy in people with HIV. Study-level findings and limits: Transplant donor controls retained higher diversity, though diversity increased after ART.

J was trimmed by 5 bases and V by 2 bases; bases with no gene match: 6. Germline CDR1 is MNHNS and CDR2 is SASEGT. This CDR3 spans 15 amino acids. Regarding this clone: The antigen is undetermined.

The immunoSEQ assay was v3.0, run at survey level. The method was immunoSEQ multiplex PCR; TCRdb's version includes in-frame clones alone and lacks a portion of them. The sample carries around 37,000 clones, approximately 85% recorded once. The chain uses TRBV6-1 and TRBJ1-2; 9 nucleotides line up with TRBD1. This specimen was unsorted PBMCs, taken roughly 3.3 years after starting antiretroviral therapy. This TCR was sampled from a man aged 18 to 29 with HIV. The CDR3 protein is CASSESPGQGYGYTF. CDR3 bases: TGTGCCAGCAGTGAATCGCCTGGACAGGGGTATGGCTACACCTTC.